The source of this TCR beta chain is a study of T cells in localized non-small cell lung cancer. The germline V gene has CDR1 MNHGY and CDR2 SAAAGT. V was cut by 6 bases and J by 2 bases, with 25 bases left in between. The CDR3 sequence is 18 residues long. Profiling relied on immunoSEQ multiplex PCR, and the TCRdb table lists in-frame clones only, not all of them. The top ten clones hold about a sixth of a sample with roughly 1,400 clones, roughly 20% of them seen once. By sample share, this clone is medium-sized. The sequence came from an older male donor with stage I squamous cell lung carcinoma. This rearrangement joins TRBV6-8 to TRBJ1-2; maybe TRBD1 (6 bases). This material consisted of normal lung tissue next to the tumor, taken before any cancer treatment. The CDR3 here is CASSPSPPGRGLNYGYTF. CDR3 nucleotides: TGTGCCAGCAGCCCCAGCCCCCCGGGACGGGGGCTCAACTATGGCTACACCTTC.